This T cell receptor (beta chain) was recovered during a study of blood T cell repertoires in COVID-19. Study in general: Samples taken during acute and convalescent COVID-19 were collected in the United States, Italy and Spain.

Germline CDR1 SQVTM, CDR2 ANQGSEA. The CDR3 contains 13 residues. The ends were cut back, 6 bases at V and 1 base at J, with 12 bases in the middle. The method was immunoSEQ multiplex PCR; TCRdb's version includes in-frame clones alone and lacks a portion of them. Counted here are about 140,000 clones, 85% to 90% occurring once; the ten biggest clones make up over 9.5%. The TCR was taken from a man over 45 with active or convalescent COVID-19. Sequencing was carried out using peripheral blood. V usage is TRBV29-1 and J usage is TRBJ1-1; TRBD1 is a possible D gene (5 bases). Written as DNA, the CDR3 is TGCAGCGTGGCGGGACGGTCGAACACTGAAGCTTTCTTT. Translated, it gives CSVAGRSNTEAFF. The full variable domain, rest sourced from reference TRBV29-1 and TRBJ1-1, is SAVISQKPSRDICQRGTSLTIQCQVDSQVTMMFWYRQQPGQSLTLIATANQGSEATYESGFVIDKFPISRPNLTFSTLTVSNMSPEDSSIYLCSVAGRSNTEAFFGQGTRLTVV.